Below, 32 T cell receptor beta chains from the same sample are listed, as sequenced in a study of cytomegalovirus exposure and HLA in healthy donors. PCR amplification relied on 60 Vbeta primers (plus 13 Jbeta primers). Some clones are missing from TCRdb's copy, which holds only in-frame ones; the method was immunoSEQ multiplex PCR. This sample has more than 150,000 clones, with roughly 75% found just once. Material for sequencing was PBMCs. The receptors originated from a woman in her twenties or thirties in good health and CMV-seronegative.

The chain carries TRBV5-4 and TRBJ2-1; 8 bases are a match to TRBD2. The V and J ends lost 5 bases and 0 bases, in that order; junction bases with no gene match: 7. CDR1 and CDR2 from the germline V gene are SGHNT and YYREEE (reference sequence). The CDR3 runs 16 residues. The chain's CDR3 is CASRGGGGSSYNEQFF. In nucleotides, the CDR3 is TGTGCCAGCAGGGGGGGCGGGGGGAGCTCCTACAATGAGCAGTTCTTC.

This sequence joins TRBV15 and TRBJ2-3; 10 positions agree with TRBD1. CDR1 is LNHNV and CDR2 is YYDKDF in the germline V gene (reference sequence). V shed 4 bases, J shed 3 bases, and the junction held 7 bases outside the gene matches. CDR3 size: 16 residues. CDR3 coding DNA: TGTGCCACCAGCACCAGGACAGGGGGGTGGACAGATACGCAGTATTTT. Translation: CATSTRTGGWTDTQYF.

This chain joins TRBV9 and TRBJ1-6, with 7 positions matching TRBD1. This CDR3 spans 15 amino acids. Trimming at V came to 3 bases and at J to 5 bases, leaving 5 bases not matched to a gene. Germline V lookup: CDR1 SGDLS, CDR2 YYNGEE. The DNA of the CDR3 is TGTGCCAGCAGCGCCTCCGGGACAGATAATTCACCCCTCCACTTT. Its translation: CASSASGTDNSPLHF.

The CDR3 coding sequence is TGTGCCAGCAGCCTTACGGGGGGTGGAAACACCATATATTTT. Translating gives CASSLTGGGNTIYF. The genes are TRBV7-3 and TRBJ1-3, with D maybe TRBD1 (5 bases). This CDR3 has 14 amino acids. The germline gives CDR1 SGHTA, CDR2 FQGTGA. V was cut by 5 bases and J by 3 bases, with 11 bases left in between.

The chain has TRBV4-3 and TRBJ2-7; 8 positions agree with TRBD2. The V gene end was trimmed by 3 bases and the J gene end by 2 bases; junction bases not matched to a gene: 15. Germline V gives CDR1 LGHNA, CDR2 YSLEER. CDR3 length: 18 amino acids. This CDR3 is CASSQDLAGRGAPYEQYF. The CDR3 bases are TGCGCCAGCAGCCAGGACTTGGCGGGGCGGGGGGCACCCTACGAGCAGTACTTC.

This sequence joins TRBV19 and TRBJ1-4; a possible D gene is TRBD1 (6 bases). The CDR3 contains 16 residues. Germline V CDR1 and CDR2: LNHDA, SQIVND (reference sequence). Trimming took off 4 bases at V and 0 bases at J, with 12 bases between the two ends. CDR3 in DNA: TGTGCCAGTAGTACAGGACAGCGAACAACTAATGAAAAACTGTTTTTT. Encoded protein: CASSTGQRTTNEKLFF.

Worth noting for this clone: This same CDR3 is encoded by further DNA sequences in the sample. CDR3 loop: CASSPQGSNQPQHF. The CDR3 coding sequence is TGTGCCAGCTCACCTCAGGGTTCCAATCAGCCCCAGCATTTT. The chain couples TRBV18 to TRBJ1-5, with a weak D call TRBD1 (5 bases). CDR1 and CDR2 from the germline V gene are KGHSH and LQKENI. The CDR3 contains 14 residues. Trimming cost V 3 bases and J 3 bases, with 9 bases left between them.

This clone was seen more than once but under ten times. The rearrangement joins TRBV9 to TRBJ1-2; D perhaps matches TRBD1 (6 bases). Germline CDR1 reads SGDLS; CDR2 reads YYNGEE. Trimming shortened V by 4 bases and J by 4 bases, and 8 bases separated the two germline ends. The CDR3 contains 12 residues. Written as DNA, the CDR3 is TGTGCCAGCAGCCCAGGGGTCTATGGCTACACCTTC. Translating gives CASSPGVYGYTF.

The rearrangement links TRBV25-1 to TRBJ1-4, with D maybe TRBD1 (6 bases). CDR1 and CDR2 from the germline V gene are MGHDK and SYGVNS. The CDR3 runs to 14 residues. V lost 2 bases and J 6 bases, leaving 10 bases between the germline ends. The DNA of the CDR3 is TGTGCCAGCAGTGAAACGACAGGTTATGAAAAACTGTTTTTT. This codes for CASSETTGYEKLFF.

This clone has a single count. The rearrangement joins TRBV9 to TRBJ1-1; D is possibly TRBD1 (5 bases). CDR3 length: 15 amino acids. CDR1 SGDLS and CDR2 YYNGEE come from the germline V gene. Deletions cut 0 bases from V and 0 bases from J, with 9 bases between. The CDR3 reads CASSVVLGLNTEAFF. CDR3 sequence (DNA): TGTGCCAGCAGCGTAGTTCTGGGGCTGAACACTGAAGCTTTCTTT.

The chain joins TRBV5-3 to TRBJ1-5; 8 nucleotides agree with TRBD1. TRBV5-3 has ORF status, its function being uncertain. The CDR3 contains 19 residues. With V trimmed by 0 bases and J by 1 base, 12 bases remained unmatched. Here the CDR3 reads CARSLVLTTGGLSNQPQHF. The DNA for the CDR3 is TGTGCCAGAAGCTTGGTTTTGACAACAGGGGGATTGAGCAATCAGCCCCAGCATTTT.

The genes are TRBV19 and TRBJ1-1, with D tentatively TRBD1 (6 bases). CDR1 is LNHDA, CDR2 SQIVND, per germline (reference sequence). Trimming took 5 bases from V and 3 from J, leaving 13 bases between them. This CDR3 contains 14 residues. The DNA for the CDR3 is TGTGCCAGTAGTGGCTACAGGGTTGACACTGAAGCTTTCTTT. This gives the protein CASSGYRVDTEAFF.

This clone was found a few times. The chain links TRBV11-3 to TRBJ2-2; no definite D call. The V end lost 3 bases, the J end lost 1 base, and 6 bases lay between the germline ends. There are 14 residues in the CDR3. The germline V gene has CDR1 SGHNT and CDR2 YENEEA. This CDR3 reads CASSFTGNTGELFF. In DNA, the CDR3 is TGTGCCAGCAGCTTTACGGGGAACACCGGGGAGCTGTTTTTT.

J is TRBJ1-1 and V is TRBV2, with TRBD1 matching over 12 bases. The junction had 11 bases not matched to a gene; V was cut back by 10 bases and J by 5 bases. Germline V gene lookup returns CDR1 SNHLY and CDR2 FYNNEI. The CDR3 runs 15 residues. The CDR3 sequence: CATQGDRGLGTEAFF. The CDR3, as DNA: TGTGCCACCCAGGGGGACAGGGGGCTTGGAACTGAAGCTTTCTTT.

The CDR3 DNA reads as TGTGCCAGCAGCTTACCTTCAGGATACTCTGGGGCCAACGTCCTGACTTTC. It specifies CASSLPSGYSGANVLTF. The chain couples TRBV7-3 to TRBJ2-6; the D is unclear. In germline, CDR1 is SGHTA, CDR2 FQGTGA. Trimming pared 2 bases from V and 0 bases from J, leaving 11 bases between. The CDR3 runs to 17 residues.

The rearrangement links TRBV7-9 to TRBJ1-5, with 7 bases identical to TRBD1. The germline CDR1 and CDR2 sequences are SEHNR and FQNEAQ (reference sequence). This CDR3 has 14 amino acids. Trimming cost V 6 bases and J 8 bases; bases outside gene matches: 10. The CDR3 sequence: CASRGDSPVEPQHF. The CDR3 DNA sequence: TGTGCCAGCAGGGGGGACAGCCCCGTTGAGCCCCAGCATTTT.

CDR3 amino acids: CASSESLTANTEAFF. The CDR3 bases are TGCGCCAGCAGTGAGTCCTTGACAGCGAACACTGAAGCTTTCTTT. The chain joins TRBV10-2 to TRBJ1-1; D is possibly TRBD1 (5 bases). The CDR3 consists of 15 residues. The V and J ends lost 0 bases and 1 base respectively, with 9 bases between them. Germline loops: CDR1 WSHSY, CDR2 SAAADI.

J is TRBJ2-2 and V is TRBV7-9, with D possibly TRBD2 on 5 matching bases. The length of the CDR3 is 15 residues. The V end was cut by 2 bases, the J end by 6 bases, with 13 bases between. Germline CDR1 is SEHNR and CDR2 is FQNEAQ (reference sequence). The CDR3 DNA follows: TGTGCCAGCAGCTTATATATTCTGGGAGCCGGGGAGCTGTTTTTT. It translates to CASSLYILGAGELFF.

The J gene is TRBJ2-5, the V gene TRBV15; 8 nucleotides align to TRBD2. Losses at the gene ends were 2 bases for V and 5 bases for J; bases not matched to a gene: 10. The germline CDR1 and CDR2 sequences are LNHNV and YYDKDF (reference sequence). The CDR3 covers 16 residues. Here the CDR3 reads CATSRYIAGQGETQYF. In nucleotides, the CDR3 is TGTGCCACCAGCAGATACATAGCGGGGCAGGGGGAGACCCAGTACTTC.

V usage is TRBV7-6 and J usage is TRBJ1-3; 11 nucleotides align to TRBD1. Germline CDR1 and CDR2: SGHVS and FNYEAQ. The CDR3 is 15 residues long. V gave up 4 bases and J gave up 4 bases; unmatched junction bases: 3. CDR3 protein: CASSSWTGGGNTIYF. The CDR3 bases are TGTGCCAGCAGCTCCTGGACAGGGGGCGGAAACACCATATATTTT.

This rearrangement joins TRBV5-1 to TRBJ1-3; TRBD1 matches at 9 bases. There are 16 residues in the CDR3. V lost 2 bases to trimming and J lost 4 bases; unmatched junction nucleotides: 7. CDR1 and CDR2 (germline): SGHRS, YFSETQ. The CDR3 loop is CASSLGTGQVGNTIYF. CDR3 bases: TGCGCCAGCAGCTTAGGGACAGGGCAGGTCGGAAACACCATATATTTT.

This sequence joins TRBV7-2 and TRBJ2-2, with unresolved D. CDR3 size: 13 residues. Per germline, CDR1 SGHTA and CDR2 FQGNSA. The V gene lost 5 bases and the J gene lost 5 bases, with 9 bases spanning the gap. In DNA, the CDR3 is TGTGCCAGCAGCAAGATAGATACCGGGGAGCTGTTTTTT. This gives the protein CASSKIDTGELFF.

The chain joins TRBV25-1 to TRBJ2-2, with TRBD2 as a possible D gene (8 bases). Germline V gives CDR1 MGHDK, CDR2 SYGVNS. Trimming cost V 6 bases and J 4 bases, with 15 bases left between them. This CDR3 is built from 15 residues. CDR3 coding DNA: TGTGCCAGCAGACGGGAGGGGGCTATCACCGGGGAGCTGTTTTTT. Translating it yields CASRREGAITGELFF.

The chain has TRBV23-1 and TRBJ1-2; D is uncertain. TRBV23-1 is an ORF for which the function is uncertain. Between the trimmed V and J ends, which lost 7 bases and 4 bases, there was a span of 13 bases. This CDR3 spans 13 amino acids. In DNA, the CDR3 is TGCGCCAGCAAGTCGGTAGGAGGCTATGGCTACACCTTC. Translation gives CASKSVGGYGYTF.

As DNA, the CDR3 is TGTGCCAGCAGCTTAGGGCCCGCGGGGGGGGAGACCCAGTACTTC. This gives the protein CASSLGPAGGETQYF. V gene TRBV7-3 combines with J gene TRBJ2-5; 9 bases map to TRBD2. With 2 bases clipped from V and 5 bases from J, the junction kept 6 bases outside the gene matches. Germline V CDR1 and CDR2: SGHTA, FQGTGA. The CDR3 is made up of 15 amino acids.

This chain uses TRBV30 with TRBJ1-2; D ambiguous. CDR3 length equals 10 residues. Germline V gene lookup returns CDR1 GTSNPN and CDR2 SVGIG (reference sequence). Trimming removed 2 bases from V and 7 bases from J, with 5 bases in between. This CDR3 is CAWSRVGYTF. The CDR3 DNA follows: TGTGCCTGGAGTAGAGTTGGCTACACCTTC.

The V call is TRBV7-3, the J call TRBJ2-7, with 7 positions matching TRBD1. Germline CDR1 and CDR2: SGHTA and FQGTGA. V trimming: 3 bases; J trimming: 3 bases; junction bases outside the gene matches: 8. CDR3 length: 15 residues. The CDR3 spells CASSLGDRDIYEQYF. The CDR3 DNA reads TGTGCCAGCAGCTTGGGGGACAGAGACATCTACGAGCAGTACTTC.

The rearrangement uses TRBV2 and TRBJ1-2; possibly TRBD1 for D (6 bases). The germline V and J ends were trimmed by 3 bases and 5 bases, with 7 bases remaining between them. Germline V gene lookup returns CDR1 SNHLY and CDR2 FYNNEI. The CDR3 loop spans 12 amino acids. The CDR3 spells CASSEQGYGYTF. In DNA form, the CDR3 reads TGTGCCAGCAGTGAGCAGGGGTATGGCTACACCTTC.

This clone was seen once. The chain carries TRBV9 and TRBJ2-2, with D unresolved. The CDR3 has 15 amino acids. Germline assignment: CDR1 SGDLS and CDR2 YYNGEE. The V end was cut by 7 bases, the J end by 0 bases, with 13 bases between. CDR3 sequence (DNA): TGTGCCAGCGCCCTTGGGCCTGCGAACACCGGGGAGCTGTTTTTT. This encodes CASALGPANTGELFF. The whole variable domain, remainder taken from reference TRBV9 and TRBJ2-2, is DSGVTQTPKHLITATGQRVTLRCSPRSGDLSVYWYQQSLDQGLQFLIQYYNGEERAKGNILERFSAQQFPDLHSELNLSSLELGDSALYFCASALGPANTGELFFGEGSRLTVL.

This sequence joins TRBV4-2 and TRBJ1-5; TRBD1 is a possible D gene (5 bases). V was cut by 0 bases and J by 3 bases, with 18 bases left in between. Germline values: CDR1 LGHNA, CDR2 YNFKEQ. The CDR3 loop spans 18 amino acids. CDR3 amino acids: CASSQDRGSHTLNQPQHF. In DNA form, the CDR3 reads TGTGCCAGCAGCCAAGATCGGGGGAGCCATACTCTCAATCAGCCCCAGCATTTT.

The CDR3 region has the DNA TGTGCCAGCAAGGAGGGGGGGGCAACCAACTATGGCTACACCTTC. The encoded protein is CASKEGGATNYGYTF. The chain carries TRBV6-1 and TRBJ1-2; tentative D call: TRBD1 (6 bases). Germline values: CDR1 MNHNS, CDR2 SASEGT. Trimming pared 7 bases from V and 2 bases from J, leaving 17 bases between. This CDR3 is built from 15 residues.

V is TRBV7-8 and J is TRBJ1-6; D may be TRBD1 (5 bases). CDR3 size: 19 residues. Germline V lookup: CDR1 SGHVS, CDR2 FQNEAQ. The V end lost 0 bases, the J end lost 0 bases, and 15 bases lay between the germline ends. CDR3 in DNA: TGTGCCAGCAGCTTAGCGGGGGGACCGGAGGCCTCCTATAATTCACCCCTCCACTTT. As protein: CASSLAGGPEASYNSPLHF.